This T cell receptor beta chain was profiled in a study of T cells in Graves' hyperthyroidism and ophthalmopathy. The wider study: The blood sample was taken at first diagnosis, before treatment began. Whole-study results and caveats: Separating ophthalmopathy from stable hyperthyroidism was achieved by a 13 V-J model.

This clonotype has ten or more counts. Its antigen is currently unknown. Aged 18 to 65, the patients had hyperthyroidism that was newly diagnosed and had lasted under 2 months. Each 10 ml fresh peripheral blood draw supplied the PBMCs. This CDR3 contains 11 residues. V was pared by 4 bases and J by 6 bases, with 7 bases between. Germline values: CDR1 SGHTA, CDR2 FQGNSA. From RNA transcripts, TCR beta CDR3 regions were amplified. Initially, a first-round RT-PCR of the TCR CDR3 employed the HTBI primer set. TCRdb itself ran the multiplex PCR reads through MiXCR, one entry per CDR3 protein. The data show about 350,000 distinct CDR3 sequences, around 14% seen once.

The gene calls are TRBV7-2 and TRBJ2-7; no firm D call. This TCR was sampled from a woman aged 30 to 39 with Graves' hyperthyroidism. Sequencing input: blood. CDR3 sequence: CASSSLGEQYF. The CDR3 nucleotides are TGTGCCAGCAGCTCCTTAGGCGAGCAGTACTTC.